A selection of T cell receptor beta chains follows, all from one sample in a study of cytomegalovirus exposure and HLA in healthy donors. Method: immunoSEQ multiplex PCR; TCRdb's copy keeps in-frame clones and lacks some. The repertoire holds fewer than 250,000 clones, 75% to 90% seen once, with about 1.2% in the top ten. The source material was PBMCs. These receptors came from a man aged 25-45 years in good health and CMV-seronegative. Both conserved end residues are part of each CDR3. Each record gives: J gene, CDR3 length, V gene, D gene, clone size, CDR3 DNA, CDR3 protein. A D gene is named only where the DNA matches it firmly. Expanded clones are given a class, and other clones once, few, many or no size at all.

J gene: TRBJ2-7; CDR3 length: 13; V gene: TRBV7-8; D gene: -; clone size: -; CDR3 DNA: TGTGCCGTCGGTGGGGCTCCCCTCGGCGAGCAGTACTTC; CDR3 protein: CAVGGAPLGEQYF
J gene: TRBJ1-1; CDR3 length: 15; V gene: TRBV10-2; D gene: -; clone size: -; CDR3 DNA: TGCGCCACCGGGGGTAAGGGGAACTTGAACACTGAAGCTTTCTTT; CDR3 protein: CATGGKGNLNTEAFF
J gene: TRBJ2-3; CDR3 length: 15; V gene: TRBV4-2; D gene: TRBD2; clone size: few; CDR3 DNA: TGTGCCAGCAGCCAACGGACTAGCGGGAGTGATACGCAGTATTTT; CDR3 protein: CASSQRTSGSDTQYF
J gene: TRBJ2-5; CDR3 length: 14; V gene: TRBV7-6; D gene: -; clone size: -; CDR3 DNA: TGTGCCAGCAGCTTAACGGACAGCCAAGAGACCCAGTACTTC; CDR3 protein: CASSLTDSQETQYF
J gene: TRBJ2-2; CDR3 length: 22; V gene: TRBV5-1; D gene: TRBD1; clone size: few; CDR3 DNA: TGCGCCAGCAGCTCCCCAAACGACAGGGATAAGGCCCCTTTACTGAACACCGGGGAGCTGTTTTTT; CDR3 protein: CASSSPNDRDKAPLLNTGELFF
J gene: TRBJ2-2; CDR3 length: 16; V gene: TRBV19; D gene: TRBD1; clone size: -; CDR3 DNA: TGTGCCAGTAAGACAGGGGTTTTAGTGGACACCGGGGAGCTGTTTTTT; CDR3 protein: CASKTGVLVDTGELFF
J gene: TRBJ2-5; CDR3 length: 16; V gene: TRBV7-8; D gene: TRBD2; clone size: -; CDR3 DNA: TGTGCCAGCAGCACCTATGGCCGGGAGGGGATGGAGACCCAGTACTTC; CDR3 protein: CASSTYGREGMETQYF
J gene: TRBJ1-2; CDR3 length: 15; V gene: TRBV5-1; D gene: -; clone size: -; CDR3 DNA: TGCGCCAGCAGCTTGGATTGGGAGAAACGGGTCGGCTACACCTTC; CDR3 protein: CASSLDWEKRVGYTF
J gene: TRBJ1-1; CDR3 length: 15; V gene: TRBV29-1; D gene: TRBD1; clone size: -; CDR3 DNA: TGCAGCGAAACCCGGGACAGGGCGGTGAACACTGAAGCTTTCTTT; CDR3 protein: CSETRDRAVNTEAFF
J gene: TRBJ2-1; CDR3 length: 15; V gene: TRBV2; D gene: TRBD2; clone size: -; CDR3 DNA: TGTGCCAGCAGTAACGGCGGGAGCTCCTACAATGAGCAGTTCTTC; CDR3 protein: CASSNGGSSYNEQFF
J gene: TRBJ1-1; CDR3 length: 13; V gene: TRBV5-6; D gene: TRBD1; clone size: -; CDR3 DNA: TGTGCCAGCAGCCCACAGGGGACGGATGAAGCTTTCTTT; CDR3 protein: CASSPQGTDEAFF
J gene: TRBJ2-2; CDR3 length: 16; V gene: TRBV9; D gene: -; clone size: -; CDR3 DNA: TGTGCCAGCAGCGATCAGGGTCCTGCGAACACCGGGGAGCTGTTTTTT; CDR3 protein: CASSDQGPANTGELFF
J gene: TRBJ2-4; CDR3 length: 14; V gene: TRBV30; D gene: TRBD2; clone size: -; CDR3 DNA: TGTGCCTCTAAGACTAGCGGGAGAATGAACATTCAGTACTTC; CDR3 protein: CASKTSGRMNIQYF
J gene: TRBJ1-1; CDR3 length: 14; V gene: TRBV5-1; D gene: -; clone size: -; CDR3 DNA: TGCGCCAGCAGCCCCACCCGGGGGAACACTGAAGCTTTCTTT; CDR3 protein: CASSPTRGNTEAFF
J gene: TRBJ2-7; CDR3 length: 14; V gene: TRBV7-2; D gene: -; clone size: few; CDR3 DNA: TGTGCCAGCAGCCCCCAGACTAGCTCCTACGAGCAGTACTTC; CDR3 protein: CASSPQTSSYEQYF
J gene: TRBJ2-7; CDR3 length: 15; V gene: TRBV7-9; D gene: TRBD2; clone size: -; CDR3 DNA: TGTGCCAGCAGCGACAGCGGGGGGGCGTTTTACGAGCAGTACTTC; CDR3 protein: CASSDSGGAFYEQYF
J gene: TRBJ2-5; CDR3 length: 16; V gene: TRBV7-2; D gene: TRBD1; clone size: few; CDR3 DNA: TGTGCCAGCAGCTTAGTTGTCAGGACAGGGGGAGAGACCCAGTACTTC; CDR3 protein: CASSLVVRTGGETQYF
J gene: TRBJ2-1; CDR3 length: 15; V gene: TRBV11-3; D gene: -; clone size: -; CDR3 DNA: TGTGCCAGCAGTTACGGGGGGCCGGGCAACAATGAGCAGTTCTTC; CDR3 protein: CASSYGGPGNNEQFF
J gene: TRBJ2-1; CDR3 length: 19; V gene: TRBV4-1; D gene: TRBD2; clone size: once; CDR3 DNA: TGCGCCAGCAGCCAAGGGGAACCCTCAACTAGCGGGAGGTACAATGAGCAGTTCTTC; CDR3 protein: CASSQGEPSTSGRYNEQFF
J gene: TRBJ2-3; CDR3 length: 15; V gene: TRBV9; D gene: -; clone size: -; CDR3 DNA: TGTGCCAGCAGCGTAAGATCCTCTAATTCTGATACGCAGTATTTT; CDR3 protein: CASSVRSSNSDTQYF
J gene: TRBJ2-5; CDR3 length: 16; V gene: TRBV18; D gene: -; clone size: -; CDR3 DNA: TGTGCCAGCTCACCCACGGATAGCCGGTACCAAGAGACCCAGTACTTC; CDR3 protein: CASSPTDSRYQETQYF
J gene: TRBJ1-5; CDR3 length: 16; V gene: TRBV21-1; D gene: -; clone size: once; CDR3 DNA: TGTGCCACATATGAGGGACAGACCTATAGCAATCAGCCCCAGCATTTT; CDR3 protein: CATYEGQTYSNQPQHF
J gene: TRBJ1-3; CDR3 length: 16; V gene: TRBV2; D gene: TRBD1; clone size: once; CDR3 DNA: TGTGCCAGCAGTGTCACAGGGGTCTCCTCTGGAAACACCATATATTTT; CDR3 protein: CASSVTGVSSGNTIYF
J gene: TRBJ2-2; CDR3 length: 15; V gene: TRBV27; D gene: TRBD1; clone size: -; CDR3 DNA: TGTGCCAGCTCTCCGGGACAGCCTCACACCGGGGAGCTGTTTTTT; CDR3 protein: CASSPGQPHTGELFF
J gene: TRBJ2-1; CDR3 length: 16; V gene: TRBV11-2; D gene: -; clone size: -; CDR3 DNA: TGTGCCAGCAGCTTAGCAGGGGCTGTATTCTACAATGAGCAGTTCTTC; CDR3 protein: CASSLAGAVFYNEQFF
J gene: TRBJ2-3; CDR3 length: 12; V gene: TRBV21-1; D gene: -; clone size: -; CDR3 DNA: TGTGCCAGCAGCAATCACACAGATACGCAGTATTTT; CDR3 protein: CASSNHTDTQYF
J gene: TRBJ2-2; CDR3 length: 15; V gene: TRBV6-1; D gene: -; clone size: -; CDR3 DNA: TGTGCCAGCTCGGCCTATCTAGGGAACACCGGGGAGCTGTTTTTT; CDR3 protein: CASSAYLGNTGELFF
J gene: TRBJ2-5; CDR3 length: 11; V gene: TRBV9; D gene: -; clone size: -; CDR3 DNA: TGTGCCAGCAGCGCACAAGAGACCCAGTACTTC; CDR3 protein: CASSAQETQYF
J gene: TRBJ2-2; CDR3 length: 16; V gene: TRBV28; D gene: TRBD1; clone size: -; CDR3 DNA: TGTGCCAGCAGTCCGGGACAGGGATTTTACACCGGGGAGCTGTTTTTT; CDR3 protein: CASSPGQGFYTGELFF
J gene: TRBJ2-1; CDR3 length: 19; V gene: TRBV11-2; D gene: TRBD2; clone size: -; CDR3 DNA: TGTGCCAGCAGCGCCCGACTAGCGGGCGCCCTGAGCTCCTACAATGAGCAGTTCTTC; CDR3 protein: CASSARLAGALSSYNEQFF
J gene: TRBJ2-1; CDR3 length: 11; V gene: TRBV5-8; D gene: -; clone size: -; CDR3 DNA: TGTGCCAGCAGCTCCTTAGCGGAGCAGTTCTTC; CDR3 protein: CASSSLAEQFF
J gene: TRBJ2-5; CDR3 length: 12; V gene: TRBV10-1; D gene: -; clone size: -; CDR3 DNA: TGCGCCAGCAACTCGGGACAAGAGACCCAGTACTTC; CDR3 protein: CASNSGQETQYF
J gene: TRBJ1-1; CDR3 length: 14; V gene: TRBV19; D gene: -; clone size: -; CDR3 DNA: TGTGCCAGTAGTATCGCGGGGGCCAACACTGAAGCTTTCTTT; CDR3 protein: CASSIAGANTEAFF
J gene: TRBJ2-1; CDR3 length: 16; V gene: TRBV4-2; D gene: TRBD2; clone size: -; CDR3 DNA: TGTGCCAGCAGCCAAGCTGGGGGTAGCGGGACCCATGAGCAGTTCTTC; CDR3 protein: CASSQAGGSGTHEQFF
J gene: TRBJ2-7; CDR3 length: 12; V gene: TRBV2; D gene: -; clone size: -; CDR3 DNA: TGTGCCACACAGGCACATATCTACGAGCAGTACTTC; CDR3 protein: CATQAHIYEQYF
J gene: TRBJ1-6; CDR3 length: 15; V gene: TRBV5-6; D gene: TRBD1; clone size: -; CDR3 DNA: TGTGCCAGCAGCGAGGGGACAGGGCATGGTTCACCCCTCCACTTT; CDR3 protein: CASSEGTGHGSPLHF
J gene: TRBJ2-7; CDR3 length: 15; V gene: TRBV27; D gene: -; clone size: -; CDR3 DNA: TGTGCCAGCAGTTTAGGAGGCACCCCTTCCTACGAGCAGTACTTC; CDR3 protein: CASSLGGTPSYEQYF
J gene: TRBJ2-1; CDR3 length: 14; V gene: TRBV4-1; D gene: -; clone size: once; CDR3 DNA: TGCGCCAGCAGCCATCTGGGGAGGTCGGATGAGCAGTTCTTC; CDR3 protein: CASSHLGRSDEQFF
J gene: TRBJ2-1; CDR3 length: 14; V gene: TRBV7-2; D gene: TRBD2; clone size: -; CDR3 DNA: TGTGCCAGCAGCTCCAGGGCTGGGGGGGATGAGCAGTTCTTC; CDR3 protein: CASSSRAGGDEQFF
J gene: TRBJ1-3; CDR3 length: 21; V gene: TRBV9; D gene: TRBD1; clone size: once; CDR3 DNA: TGTGCCAGCAGCTCAGTAGGACAGGGGGGCAGGCTGGGGGACTCTGGAAACACCATATATTTT; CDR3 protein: CASSSVGQGGRLGDSGNTIYF
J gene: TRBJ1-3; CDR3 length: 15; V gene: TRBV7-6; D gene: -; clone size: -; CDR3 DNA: TGTGCCAGCAGCTTGGAGGGGACCTCTGGAAACACCATATATTTT; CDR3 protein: CASSLEGTSGNTIYF
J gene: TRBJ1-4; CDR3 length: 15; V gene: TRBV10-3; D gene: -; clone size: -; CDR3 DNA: TGTGCCATCAGTGATCAGAGCTCAACTAATAAAAAACTGTTTTTT; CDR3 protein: CAISDQSSTNKKLFF